This record covers a single TCR beta chain. Germline and junction disagree at one end, which may indicate a read error. The data were taken from a study of blood T cell repertoires in COVID-19. At the level of the study: The study drew acute and convalescent COVID-19 samples from the United States, Italy and Spain.

The CDR3 has 16 amino acids. Per the germline V gene, CDR1 is SSHAT and CDR2 is FNYEAQ (reference sequence). Clones were sequenced by immunoSEQ multiplex PCR, and TCRdb holds only the in-frame ones, with some missing. The sample records more than 100,000 clones, around nine tenths being singletons. Sample: peripheral blood. The chain employs TRBV7-7 and TRBJ1-3; 8 positions agree with TRBD1. The receptor was derived from a human donor in a cohort sampled during active COVID-19. This chain's CDR3 is CASSKDRASSGNTIYF. In nucleotides, the CDR3 is TGTGCTAGCAGCAAGGACAGGGCCTCCTCTGGAAACACCATATATTTT.